This T cell receptor (beta chain) was sequenced during a study of Tregs in tolerant kidney transplant recipients. The CDR3 runs to 15 residues. Germline CDR1 and CDR2: SGHRS and YFSETQ. V was pared by 0 bases and J by 0 bases, with 10 bases between. Libraries were prepared by immunoSEQ multiplex PCR; TCRdb keeps only in-frame clonotypes and omits some of them. The table lists approximately 65,000 clones, roughly 84% of them singletons. The material sequenced was CD4+ T cells from blood. This rearrangement joins TRBV5-1 to TRBJ2-7; D call uncertain. The receptor comes from a human donor in good health. The CDR3 spells CASSLGRDPSYEQYF. The CDR3 region has the DNA TGCGCCAGCAGCTTGGGTCGAGATCCCTCCTACGAGCAGTACTTC.